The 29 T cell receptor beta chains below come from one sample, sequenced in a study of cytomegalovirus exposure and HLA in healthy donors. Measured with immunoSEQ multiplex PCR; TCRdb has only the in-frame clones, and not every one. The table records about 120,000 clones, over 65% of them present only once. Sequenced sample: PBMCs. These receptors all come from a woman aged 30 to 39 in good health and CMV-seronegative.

The chain's CDR3 is CSGSQGGQETQYF. CDR3 bases: TGCAGCGGTAGCCAGGGGGGACAAGAGACCCAGTACTTC. The rearrangement joins TRBV29-1 to TRBJ2-5, with D possibly TRBD1 on 7 matching bases. Trimming cost V 7 bases and J 2 bases, with 14 bases left between them. Looked up from germline, CDR1 is SQVTM and CDR2 is ANQGSEA. The CDR3 extends over 13 amino acids.

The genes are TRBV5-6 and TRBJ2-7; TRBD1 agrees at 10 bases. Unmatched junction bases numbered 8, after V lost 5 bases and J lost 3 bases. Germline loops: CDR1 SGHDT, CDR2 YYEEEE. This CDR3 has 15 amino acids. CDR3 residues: CASSGPGQGFYEQYF. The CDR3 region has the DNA TGTGCCAGCAGTGGACCGGGACAGGGGTTCTACGAGCAGTACTTC.

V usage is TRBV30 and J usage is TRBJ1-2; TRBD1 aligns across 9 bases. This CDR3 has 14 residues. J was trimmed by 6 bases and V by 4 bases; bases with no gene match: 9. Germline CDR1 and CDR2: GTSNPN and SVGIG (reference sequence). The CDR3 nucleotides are TGTGCCTGGACCGAGGATGGGACAGGGAATGGCTACACCTTC. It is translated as CAWTEDGTGNGYTF.

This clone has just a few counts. CDR3 sequence (DNA): TGTGCCAGCAGTGATATACTAGCGGCAGATACGCAGTATTTT. Amino acids: CASSDILAADTQYF. The chain combines TRBV2 with TRBJ2-3; 8 bases fit TRBD2. The CDR3 length is 14 residues. In germline, CDR1 is SNHLY, CDR2 FYNNEI. V lost 3 bases to trimming and J lost 4 bases; unmatched junction nucleotides: 3.

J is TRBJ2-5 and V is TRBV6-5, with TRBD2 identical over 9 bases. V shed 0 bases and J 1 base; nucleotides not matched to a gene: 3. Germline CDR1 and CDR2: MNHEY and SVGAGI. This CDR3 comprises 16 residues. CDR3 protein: CASSYSGSGGQETQYF. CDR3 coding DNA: TGTGCCAGCAGTTACTCAGGTAGCGGGGGCCAAGAGACCCAGTACTTC.

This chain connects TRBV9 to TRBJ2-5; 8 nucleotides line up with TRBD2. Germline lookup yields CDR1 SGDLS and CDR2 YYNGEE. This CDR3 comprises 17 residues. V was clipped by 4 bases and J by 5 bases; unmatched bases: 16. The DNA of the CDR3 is TGTGCCAGCAGCCCCACGGGGGGCGGGGGGCCCCGGGAGACCCAGTACTTC. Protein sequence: CASSPTGGGGPRETQYF. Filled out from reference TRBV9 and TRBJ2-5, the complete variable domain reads DSGVTQTPKHLITATGQRVTLRCSPRSGDLSVYWYQQSLDQGLQFLIQYYNGEERAKGNILERFSAQQFPDLHSELNLSSLELGDSALYFCASSPTGGGGPRETQYFGPGTRLLVL.

The CDR3 protein is CSVGYSYEQYF. CDR3 in DNA: TGCAGCGTTGGCTACTCCTACGAGCAGTACTTC. The chain couples TRBV29-1 to TRBJ2-7, with D unclear. The length of the CDR3 is 11 residues. CDR1 SQVTM and CDR2 ANQGSEA come from the germline V gene. V lost 4 bases, J lost 0 bases, and 4 bases lay in between.

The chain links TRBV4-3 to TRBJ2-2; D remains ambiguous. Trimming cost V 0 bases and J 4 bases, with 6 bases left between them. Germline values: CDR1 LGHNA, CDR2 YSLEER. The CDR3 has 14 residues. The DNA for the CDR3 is TGCGCCAGCAGCCAAGATCCTTTCACCGGGGAGCTGTTTTTT. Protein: CASSQDPFTGELFF.

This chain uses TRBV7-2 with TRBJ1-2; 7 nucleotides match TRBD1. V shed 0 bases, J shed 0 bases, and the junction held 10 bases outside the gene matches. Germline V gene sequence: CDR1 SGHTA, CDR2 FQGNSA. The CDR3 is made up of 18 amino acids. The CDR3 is CASSLARAGRGANYGYTF. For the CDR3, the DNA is TGTGCCAGCAGCTTAGCGCGGGCGGGCAGGGGGGCTAACTATGGCTACACCTTC. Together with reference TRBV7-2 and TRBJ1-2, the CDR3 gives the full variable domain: GAGVSQSPSNKVTEKGKDVELRCDPISGHTALYWYRQSLGQGLEFLIYFQGNSAPDKSGLPSDRFSAERTGGSVSTLTIQRTQQEDSAVYLCASSLARAGRGANYGYTFGSGTRLTVV.

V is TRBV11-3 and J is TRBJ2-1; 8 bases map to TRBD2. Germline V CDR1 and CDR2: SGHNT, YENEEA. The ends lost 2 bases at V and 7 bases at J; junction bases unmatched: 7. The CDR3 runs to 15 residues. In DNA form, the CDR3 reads TGTGCCAGCAGCTTACAAACGGGGGGGCTTAATGAGCAGTTCTTC. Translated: CASSLQTGGLNEQFF.

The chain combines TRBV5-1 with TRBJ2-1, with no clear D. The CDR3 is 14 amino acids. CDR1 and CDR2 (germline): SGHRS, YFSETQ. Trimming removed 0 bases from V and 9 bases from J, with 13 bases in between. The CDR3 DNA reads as TGCGCCAGCAGCTTGGCATTAGTTTCTCCTGAGCAGTTCTTC. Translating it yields CASSLALVSPEQFF.

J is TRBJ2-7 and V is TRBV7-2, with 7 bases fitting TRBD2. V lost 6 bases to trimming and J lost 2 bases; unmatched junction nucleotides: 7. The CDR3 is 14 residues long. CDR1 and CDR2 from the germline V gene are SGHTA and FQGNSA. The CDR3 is CASSVLAGPYEQYF. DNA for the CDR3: TGTGCCAGCAGTGTTTTAGCGGGCCCCTACGAGCAGTACTTC.

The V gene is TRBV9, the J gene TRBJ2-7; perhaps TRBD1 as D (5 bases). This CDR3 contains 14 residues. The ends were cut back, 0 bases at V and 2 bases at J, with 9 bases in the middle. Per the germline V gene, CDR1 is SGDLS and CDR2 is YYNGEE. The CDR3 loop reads CASSVDQGTYEQYF. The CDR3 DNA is TGTGCCAGCAGCGTAGATCAGGGTACCTACGAGCAGTACTTC.

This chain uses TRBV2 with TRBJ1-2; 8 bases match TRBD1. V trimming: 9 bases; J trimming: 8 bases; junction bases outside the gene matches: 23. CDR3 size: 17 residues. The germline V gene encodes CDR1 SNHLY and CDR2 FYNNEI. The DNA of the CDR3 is TGTGCCAGTCTGCTCTCTGAGGGCCAGGGGGCGGGCGGAGGCTACACCTTC. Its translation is CASLLSEGQGAGGGYTF.

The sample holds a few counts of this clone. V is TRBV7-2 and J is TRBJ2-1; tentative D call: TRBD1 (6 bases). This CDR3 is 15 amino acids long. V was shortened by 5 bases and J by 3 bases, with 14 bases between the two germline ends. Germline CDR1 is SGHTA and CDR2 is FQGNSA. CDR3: CASSLRTDIYNEQFF. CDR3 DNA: TGTGCCAGCAGCCTACGGACAGATATCTACAATGAGCAGTTCTTC.

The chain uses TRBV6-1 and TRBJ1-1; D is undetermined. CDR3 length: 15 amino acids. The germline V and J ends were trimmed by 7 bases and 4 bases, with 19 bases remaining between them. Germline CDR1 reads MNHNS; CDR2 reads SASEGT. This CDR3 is CASTLGGKGGTEAFF. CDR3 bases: TGTGCCAGCACCCTCGGCGGGAAGGGCGGCACTGAAGCTTTCTTT.

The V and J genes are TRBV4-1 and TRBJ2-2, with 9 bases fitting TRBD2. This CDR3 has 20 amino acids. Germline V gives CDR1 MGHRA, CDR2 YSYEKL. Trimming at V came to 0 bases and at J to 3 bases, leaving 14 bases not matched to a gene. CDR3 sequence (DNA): TGCGCCAGCAGCCAAGATCGCGGGGGGGCAATGCGTGTCGACACCGGGGAGCTGTTTTTT. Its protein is CASSQDRGGAMRVDTGELFF.

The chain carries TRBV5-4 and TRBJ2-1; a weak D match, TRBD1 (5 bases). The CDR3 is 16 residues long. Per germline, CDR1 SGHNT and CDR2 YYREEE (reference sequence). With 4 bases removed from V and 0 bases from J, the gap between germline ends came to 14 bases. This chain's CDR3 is CASSLPGASSYNEQFF. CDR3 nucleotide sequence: TGTGCCAGCAGCCTACCTGGGGCTAGCTCCTACAATGAGCAGTTCTTC.

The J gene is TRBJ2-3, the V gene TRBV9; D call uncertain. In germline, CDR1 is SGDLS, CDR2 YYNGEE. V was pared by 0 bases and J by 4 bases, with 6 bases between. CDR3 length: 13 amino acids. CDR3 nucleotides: TGTGCCAGCAGCGTAGTGGTAGCAGATACGCAGTATTTT. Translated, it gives CASSVVVADTQYF.

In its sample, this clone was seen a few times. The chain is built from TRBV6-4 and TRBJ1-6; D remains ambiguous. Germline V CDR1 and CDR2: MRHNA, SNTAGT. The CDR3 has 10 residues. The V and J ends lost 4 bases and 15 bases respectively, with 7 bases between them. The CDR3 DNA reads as TGTGCCAGCAGTGCGCGTGGCCTCCACTTT. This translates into CASSARGLHF.

CDR3 loop: CASSTGTLNTGELFF. CDR3 DNA sequence: TGTGCCAGCAGCACCGGGACATTGAACACCGGGGAGCTGTTTTTT. The chain is built from TRBV7-9 and TRBJ2-2; D is perhaps TRBD1 (6 bases). Germline lookup yields CDR1 SEHNR and CDR2 FQNEAQ (reference sequence). The V gene lost 5 bases and the J gene lost 1 base, with 11 bases spanning the gap. CDR3 length equals 15 residues. Using reference TRBV7-9 and TRBJ2-2 for the parts outside the CDR3, the full variable domain is DTGVSQNPRHKITKRGQNVTFRCDPISEHNRLYWYRQTLGQGPEFLTYFQNEAQLEKSRLLSDRFSAERPKGSFSTLEIQRTEQGDSAMYLCASSTGTLNTGELFFGEGSRLTVL.

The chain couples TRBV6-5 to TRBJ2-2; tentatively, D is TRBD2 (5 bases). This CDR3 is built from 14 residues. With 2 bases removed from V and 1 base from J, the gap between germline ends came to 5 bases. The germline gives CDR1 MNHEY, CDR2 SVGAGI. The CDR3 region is CASSYRENTGELFF. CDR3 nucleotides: TGTGCCAGCAGTTACCGGGAGAACACCGGGGAGCTGTTTTTT.

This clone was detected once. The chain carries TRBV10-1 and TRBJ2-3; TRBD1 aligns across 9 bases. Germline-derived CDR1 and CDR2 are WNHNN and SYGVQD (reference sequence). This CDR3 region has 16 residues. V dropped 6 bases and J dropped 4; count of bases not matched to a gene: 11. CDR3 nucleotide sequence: TGCGCCAGCAGCAACCGGGACAGGGATATCGCAGATACGCAGTATTTT. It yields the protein CASSNRDRDIADTQYF.

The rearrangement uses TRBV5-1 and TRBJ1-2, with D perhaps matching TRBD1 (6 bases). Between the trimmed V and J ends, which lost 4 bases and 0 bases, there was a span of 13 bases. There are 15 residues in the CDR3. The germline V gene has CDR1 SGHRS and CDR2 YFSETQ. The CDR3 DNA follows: TGCGCCAGCAGCCCCGGGACACCAGCTAACTATGGCTACACCTTC. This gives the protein CASSPGTPANYGYTF.

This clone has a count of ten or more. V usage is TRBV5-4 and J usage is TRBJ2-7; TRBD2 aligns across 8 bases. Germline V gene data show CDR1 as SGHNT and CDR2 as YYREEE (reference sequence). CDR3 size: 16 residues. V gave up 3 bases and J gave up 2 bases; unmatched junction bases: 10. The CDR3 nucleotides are TGTGCCAGCAGCTCCAACCGCGGGGGGCTCACCTACGAGCAGTACTTC. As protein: CASSSNRGGLTYEQYF.

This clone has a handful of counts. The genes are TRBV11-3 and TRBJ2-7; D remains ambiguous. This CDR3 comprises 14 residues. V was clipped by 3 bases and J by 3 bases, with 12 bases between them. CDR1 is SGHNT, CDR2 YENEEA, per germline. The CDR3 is CASSFEEVSYEQYF. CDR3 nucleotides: TGTGCCAGCAGCTTTGAAGAGGTCAGCTACGAGCAGTACTTC.

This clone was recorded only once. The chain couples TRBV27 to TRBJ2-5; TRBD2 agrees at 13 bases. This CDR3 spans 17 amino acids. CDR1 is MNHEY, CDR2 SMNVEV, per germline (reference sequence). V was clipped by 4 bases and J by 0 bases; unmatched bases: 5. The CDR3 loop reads CASSSRTSGGNQETQYF. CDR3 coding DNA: TGTGCCAGCAGTTCCCGGACTAGCGGGGGCAACCAAGAGACCCAGTACTTC.

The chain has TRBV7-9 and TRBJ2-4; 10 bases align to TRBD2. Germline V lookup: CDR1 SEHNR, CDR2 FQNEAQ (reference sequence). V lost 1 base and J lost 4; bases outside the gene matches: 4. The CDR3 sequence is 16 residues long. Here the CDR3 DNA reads TGTGCCAGCAGCTTAGTTAGCGGGGGGACTAAAAACATTCAGTACTTC. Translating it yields CASSLVSGGTKNIQYF.

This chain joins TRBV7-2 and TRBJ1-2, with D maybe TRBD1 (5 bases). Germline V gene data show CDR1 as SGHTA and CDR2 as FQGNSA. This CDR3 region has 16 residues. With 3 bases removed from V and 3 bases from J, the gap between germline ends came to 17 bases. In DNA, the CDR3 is TGTGCCAGCAGCTTTCCTAGGACGGGGGGTTACTATGGCTACACCTTC. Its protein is CASSFPRTGGYYGYTF.